This paragraph reports one T cell receptor beta chain. In TCRdb, the 5' RACE reads were re-called with MiXCR into one record per CDR3 protein. The sample includes around 410,000 distinct CDR3 sequences, 23% of them seen just once. The data were obtained in a study of T-cell memory formation after mild COVID-19. Germline V gene data show CDR1 as PRHDT and CDR2 as FYEKMQ (reference sequence). The length of the CDR3 is 14 residues. V gave up 0 bases and J gave up 6 bases, with 12 bases separating them. The sample was PBMCs or a T cell subset sorted from them (not recorded which). The chain has TRBV13 and TRBJ2-7; possibly TRBD1 for D (5 bases). The TCR sequence derives from an adult woman who had mild COVID-19 (a few samples of this study predate the infection). Cell type and time point are not known. DNA of the CDR3: TGTGCCAGCAGCTTAGGGACAGCTAATGCCGAGCAGTACTTC. Translating it yields CASSLGTANAEQYF.